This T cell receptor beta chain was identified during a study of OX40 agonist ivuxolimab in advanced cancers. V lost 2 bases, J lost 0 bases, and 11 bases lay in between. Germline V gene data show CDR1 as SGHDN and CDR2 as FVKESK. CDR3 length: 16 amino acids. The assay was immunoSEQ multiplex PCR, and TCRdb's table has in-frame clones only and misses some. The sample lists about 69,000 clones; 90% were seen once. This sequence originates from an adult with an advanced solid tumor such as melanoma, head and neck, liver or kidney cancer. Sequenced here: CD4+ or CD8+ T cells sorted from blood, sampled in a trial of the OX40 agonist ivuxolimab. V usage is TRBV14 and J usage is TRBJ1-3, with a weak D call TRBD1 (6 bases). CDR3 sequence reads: CASSQSTGASGNTIYF. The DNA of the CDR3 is TGTGCCAGCAGCCAATCGACAGGAGCCTCTGGAAACACCATATATTTT.